Following are 5 T cell receptor beta chains from one sample sequenced in a study of cytomegalovirus exposure and HLA in healthy donors. A multiplex PCR was run with 60 Vbeta primers and 13 Jbeta primers. Clones were sequenced by immunoSEQ multiplex PCR, and TCRdb holds only the in-frame ones, with some missing. This sample contains about 160,000 clones. The specimen was PBMCs. The receptors derive from a man aged 30 to 45 in good health and CMV-seronegative.

This chain joins TRBV7-2 and TRBJ2-1, with D unresolved. The CDR3 runs to 13 residues. Germline V gene lookup returns CDR1 SGHTA and CDR2 FQGNSA. V lost 4 bases, J lost 10 bases, and 14 bases lay in between. The CDR3 region is CASSSLGTKEQFF. CDR3 DNA: TGTGCCAGCAGCTCGTTGGGTACTAAAGAGCAGTTCTTC.

This sequence joins TRBV27 and TRBJ2-7; perhaps TRBD1 as D (6 bases). This CDR3 has 14 amino acids. The V gene's germline CDR1 is MNHEY and CDR2 SMNVEV (reference sequence). V lost 9 bases and J 1 base, leaving 16 bases between the germline ends. CDR3 in DNA: TGTGCCAGTCGCTTCGGGACACAGTCCTACGAGCAGTACTTC. Its protein product is CASRFGTQSYEQYF.

The J gene is TRBJ2-5, the V gene TRBV6-1; D remains unclear. This CDR3 contains 10 residues. Germline CDR1 and CDR2: MNHNS and SASEGT. V was clipped by 6 bases and J by 4 bases, with 3 bases between them. The CDR3 region is CASRRETQYF. As DNA, the CDR3 is TGTGCCAGCAGGAGAGAGACCCAGTACTTC.

The gene calls are TRBV6-5 and TRBJ1-6; TRBD1 might be the D (5 bases). CDR1 MNHEY and CDR2 SVGAGI come from the germline V gene. This CDR3 comprises 14 residues. The V gene lost 7 bases and the J gene lost 10 bases, with 17 bases spanning the gap. The CDR3 loop reads CASNLQGYGSPLHF. The CDR3 DNA sequence: TGTGCCAGCAATCTCCAGGGATATGGGTCACCCCTCCACTTT.

The gene calls are TRBV13 and TRBJ2-1; possible D gene TRBD1, 6 bases. This CDR3 has 15 amino acids. The V end lost 2 bases, the J end lost 8 bases, and 16 bases lay between the germline ends. CDR1 PRHDT and CDR2 FYEKMQ come from the germline V gene (reference sequence). The CDR3 bases are TGTGCCAGCAGCTTATTACAGGGACCCCTGTATGAGCAGTTCTTC. This codes for CASSLLQGPLYEQFF.